The rows below give T cell receptor beta chains drawn from one sample of a study of blood T cell repertoires in COVID-19. Clones were read by immunoSEQ multiplex PCR, and TCRdb kept only the in-frame ones, dropping some. Among 300,000 or so clones listed, more than 85% were seen once. Sequenced input: PBMCs or T cells enriched from blood (not recorded which). These receptor sequences come from a woman in her 30s who had recovered from COVID-19. Each CDR3 is given with its conserved first and last residue. A D gene is named only where the DNA matches it firmly. Clone size is not always given. Where it is, it says once, few, many or a class for expanded clones.

-	TRBV7-9	TRBJ1-6	-	13	CASSLGGGSPLHF	TGTGCCAGCAGCTTGGGGGGGGGTTCACCCCTCCACTTT
-	TRBV19	TRBJ2-6	-	17	CASSIPGSGSGANVLTF	TGTGCCAGTAGTATCCCAGGAAGTGGTTCTGGGGCCAACGTCCTGACTTTC
-	TRBV24-1	TRBJ1-2	TRBD1	14	CATSDPGQGGGYTF	TGTGCCACCAGTGATCCGGGACAGGGGGGTGGCTACACCTTC
-	TRBV10-2	TRBJ1-2	TRBD1	14	CASSEDRGRYGYTF	TGCGCCAGCAGTGAGGACAGGGGGCGGTATGGCTACACCTTC
-	TRBV18	TRBJ2-7	TRBD2	19	CASSPRSRTSGASSYEQYF	TGTGCCAGCTCACCGAGATCTCGGACTAGCGGGGCAAGCTCCTACGAGCAGTACTTC
-	TRBV28	TRBJ1-1	-	12	CASSSWGSEAFF	TGTGCCAGCAGTTCATGGGGGAGTGAAGCTTTCTTT
few	TRBV11-3	TRBJ2-1	-	14	CASSLDSSVDEQFF	TGTGCCAGCAGCTTAGATTCGAGCGTGGATGAGCAGTTCTTC
-	TRBV10-3	TRBJ1-6	TRBD1	15	CAISLDRGGNSPLHF	TGTGCCATCAGTCTGGACAGGGGAGGTAATTCACCCCTCCACTTT
-	TRBV27	TRBJ1-1	-	16	CASSLSPGYGNTEAFF	TGTGCCAGCAGTTTATCCCCAGGGTACGGGAACACTGAAGCTTTCTTT
-	TRBV7-9	TRBJ1-4	-	15	CASSPPTFSKEKLFF	TGTGCCAGCAGCCCCCCGACTTTCAGTAAGGAAAAACTGTTTTTT
-	TRBV6-4	TRBJ2-5	TRBD1	15	CASRNRGRKQETQYF	TGTGCCAGCAGAAATAGGGGGCGTAAACAAGAGACCCAGTACTTC
-	TRBV11-3	TRBJ2-3	-	14	CASSLAQDTDTQYF	TGTGCCAGCAGCTTAGCACAGGACACAGATACGCAGTATTTT
-	TRBV18	TRBJ1-3	TRBD1	17	CASSLSAQGARGNTIYF	TGTGCCAGCTCACTTTCGGCACAGGGGGCGCGTGGAAACACCATATATTTT
-	TRBV5-1	TRBJ1-6	-	15	CASSLAGGDNSPLHF	TGCGCCAGCAGCTTGGCCGGCGGAGATAATTCACCCCTCCACTTT
-	TRBV6-5	TRBJ1-2	TRBD1	14	CASRGDRVPDGYTF	TGTGCCAGCAGGGGGGACAGGGTGCCGGATGGCTACACCTTC
-	TRBV15	TRBJ1-1	-	14	CATSRDPGSTEAFF	TGTGCCACCAGCAGAGACCCAGGATCCACTGAAGCTTTCTTT
-	TRBV4-1	TRBJ2-7	-	14	CASSQGEGTYEQYF	TGCGCCAGCAGCCAAGGTGAGGGAACCTACGAGCAGTACTTC
-	TRBV12-5	TRBJ2-3	TRBD2	20	CASGFDDERRLAGGVDTQYF	TGTGCTAGTGGTTTCGATGACGAGAGGCGACTAGCGGGGGGGGTGGATACGCAGTATTTT
-	TRBV28	TRBJ1-2	-	15	CASSLSPGGRGGYTF	TGTGCCAGCAGTTTATCCCCCGGCGGGAGGGGCGGCTACACCTTC
few	TRBV28	TRBJ1-5	TRBD1	17	CASATRTGQGINQPQHF	TGTGCCAGCGCAACACGGACGGGACAGGGGATCAATCAGCCCCAGCATTTT
-	TRBV27	TRBJ1-4	-	14	CASSTTGQNEKLFF	TGTGCCAGCAGCACGACAGGACAAAATGAAAAACTGTTTTTT